The table lists the clone carrying this TCR beta chain with many counts. TCRdb re-called the PCR reads with MiXCR, one entry per CDR3 protein. The sample holds some 10,000 distinct CDR3 sequences, about 64% seen once. The data derive from a study of tumor-infiltrating lymphocytes in oesophageal squamous cell carcinoma. The CDR3 is 13 amino acids. Germline V gene sequence: CDR1 SGHTA, CDR2 FQGTGA. With V trimmed by 2 bases and J by 5 bases, 2 bases remained unmatched. The source material was esophageal tumor tissue. The V gene is TRBV7-3, the J gene TRBJ1-1; 7 bases match TRBD1. This sequence was found in a female donor with esophageal squamous cell carcinoma. The CDR3 spells CASSLSRGTEAFF. Written as DNA, the CDR3 is TGTGCCAGCAGCTTATCCAGGGGGACTGAAGCTTTCTTT.